One TCR beta chain is described in this entry. The data derive from a study of CD8 T cells in Susac syndrome. Germline trimming cut 3 bases from V and 0 bases from J; bases unmatched to any gene: 2. This CDR3 comprises 16 residues. Looked up from germline, CDR1 is MNHEY and CDR2 is SMNVEV (reference sequence). RNA was extracted with the RNeasy kit, and a quantity of roughly 0.5 to 1 ug was reverse transcribed using random hexamers. MiXCR, run by TCRdb on the immunoSEQ multiplex PCR reads, gives a single entry per CDR3 protein. The sample lists 130,000 to 150,000 distinct CDR3 sequences, about 93% occurring once.

The rearrangement links TRBV27 to TRBJ1-1, with 12 bases that match TRBD1. The specimen was CD8+ T cells from PBMCs. The source is a human donor in good health. CDR3 in DNA: TGTGCCAGCAGTTTCGGGACAGGGGGCATGAACACTGAAGCTTTCTTT. The encoded protein is CASSFGTGGMNTEAFF.